Shown below are 10 T cell receptor beta chains from a single sample sequenced in a study of T cell responses to AZD1222 COVID-19 vaccine. Libraries were prepared by immunoSEQ multiplex PCR; TCRdb keeps only in-frame clonotypes and omits some of them. The sample consists of 110,000 or so clones, about 91% of them appearing once. The source was peripheral blood, collected 28 days after the second AZD1222 dose. The receptors here all came from an adult who received the AZD1222 COVID-19 vaccine.

This chain uses TRBV29-1 with TRBJ2-1, with D hard to call. V lost 2 bases and J 7 bases, leaving 9 bases between the germline ends. CDR1 and CDR2 (germline): SQVTM, ANQGSEA. This CDR3 contains 12 residues. CDR3 sequence: CSVEPRLNEQFF. The CDR3 DNA is TGCAGCGTTGAACCCCGTCTGAATGAGCAGTTCTTC.

The chain is built from TRBV5-1 and TRBJ2-1, with TRBD2 as a possible D gene (5 bases). This CDR3 is 16 amino acids long. Per germline, CDR1 SGHRS and CDR2 YFSETQ. The V end was cut by 0 bases, the J end by 0 bases, with 10 bases between. CDR3 sequence: CASSLGGTSSYNEQFF. In DNA, the CDR3 is TGCGCCAGCAGCTTGGGAGGAACTAGCTCCTACAATGAGCAGTTCTTC.

The genes are TRBV15 and TRBJ1-5; D is unresolved. This CDR3 region has 18 residues. V shed 3 bases and J shed 3 bases, with 21 bases lying between them. Germline V lookup: CDR1 LNHNV, CDR2 YYDKDF (reference sequence). This CDR3 reads CATSREKAGKGHNQPQHF. The CDR3, as DNA: TGTGCCACCAGCAGGGAAAAAGCGGGCAAGGGCCACAATCAGCCCCAGCATTTT.

This chain uses TRBV5-8 with TRBJ2-5; 8 bases map to TRBD2. V trimming: 9 bases; J trimming: 2 bases; junction bases outside the gene matches: 15. The CDR3 runs 16 residues. CDR1 is SGHTS and CDR2 is YDEGEE in the germline V gene. CDR3 in amino acids: CATRVTAGALQETQYF. As DNA, the CDR3 is TGTGCCACCAGGGTGACAGCGGGAGCGTTACAAGAGACCCAGTACTTC.

The chain joins TRBV30 to TRBJ1-6; 8 bases line up with TRBD1. There are 13 residues in the CDR3. V was clipped by 5 bases and J by 11 bases; unmatched bases: 8. Germline V gives CDR1 GTSNPN, CDR2 SVGIG (reference sequence). CDR3 sequence reads: CAWRGQGGPPLHF. CDR3 in DNA: TGTGCCTGGCGAGGACAGGGTGGCCCACCCCTCCACTTT.

This clone occurred once. This rearrangement joins TRBV5-1 to TRBJ2-7; D uncertain. The CDR3 loop spans 14 amino acids. In germline, CDR1 is SGHRS, CDR2 YFSETQ. V was clipped by 0 bases and J by 4 bases, with 11 bases between them. CDR3 region: CASSLEPGEYEQYF. For the CDR3, the DNA is TGCGCCAGCAGCTTGGAACCAGGTGAATACGAGCAGTACTTC.

The chain combines TRBV5-1 with TRBJ2-7; D gene unclear. V lost 1 base and J 3 bases, leaving 14 bases between the germline ends. CDR3 length equals 15 residues. From germline, CDR1 is SGHRS and CDR2 YFSETQ. CDR3 protein: CASSLSLDGFYEQYF. In DNA form, the CDR3 reads TGCGCCAGCAGCTTGAGTCTCGACGGGTTCTACGAGCAGTACTTC.

V gene TRBV18 combines with J gene TRBJ1-3, with a weak D call TRBD1 (5 bases). Trimming stripped 3 bases from V and 0 bases from J, with 9 bases between. Germline V gene sequence: CDR1 KGHSH, CDR2 LQKENI. The CDR3 spans 15 residues. The CDR3: CASSPTASSGNTIYF. Here the CDR3 DNA reads TGTGCCAGCTCACCGACAGCCTCCTCTGGAAACACCATATATTTT.

In its sample, this clone was seen once. V gene TRBV19 combines with J gene TRBJ2-7, with TRBD1 identical over 7 bases. The CDR3 runs 15 residues. Germline V CDR1 and CDR2: LNHDA, SQIVND (reference sequence). The ends lost 5 bases at V and 0 bases at J; junction bases unmatched: 7. This CDR3 reads CASSVSHRGSYEQYF. The CDR3 coding sequence is TGTGCCAGTAGTGTCTCACACAGGGGCTCCTACGAGCAGTACTTC. The full variable domain, completed using reference TRBV19 and TRBJ2-7, is DGGITQSPKYLFRKEGQNVTLSCEQNLNHDAMYWYRQDPGQGLRLIYYSQIVNDFQKGDIAEGYSVSREKKESFPLTVTSAQKNPTAFYLCASSVSHRGSYEQYFGPGTRLTVT.

The chain couples TRBV10-1 to TRBJ2-5; a weak D match, TRBD2 (5 bases). V was cut by 2 bases and J by 5 bases, with 15 bases left in between. The CDR3 has 15 residues. Germline V gene sequence: CDR1 WNHNN, CDR2 SYGVQD (reference sequence). The CDR3 reads CASSERGLALETQYF. As DNA, the CDR3 is TGCGCCAGCAGTGAGAGAGGGCTAGCTTTGGAGACCCAGTACTTC.